The 24 T cell receptor beta chains given below trace back to one sample, sequenced in a study of blood T cells in healthy people across ages (dated by TCRdb to the mid-2010s). The library was prepared using 5' RACE. This sample was sequenced with an Illumina HiSeq 2500. The second PCR ran for about 7 to 11 cycles and used a J-beta primer mix along with a sample-barcoded 5' primer. TCRdb's own reprocessing of the public reads used fastp at Q25 and MiXCR and kept productive beta chains. Each entry is one CDR3 protein sequence, shown with its most common DNA and genes. Present in this sample are about 670,000 distinct CDR3 sequences, around 50% of which were seen just once. The ten most abundant clones make up approximately 13% of the sample. Sequencing was carried out using blood. The source of these receptors is a woman aged 80 or over in good health.

The chain links TRBV30 to TRBJ2-1; no clear D gene. Germline lookup yields CDR1 GTSNPN and CDR2 SVGIG (reference sequence). V gave up 3 bases and J gave up 5 bases, with 8 bases separating them. The CDR3 is 12 residues long. CDR3 DNA sequence: TGTGCCTGGAGCCCCGCGGACAATGAGCAGTTCTTC. Translating gives CAWSPADNEQFF.

This clonotype showed up just a few times. The chain is built from TRBV20-1 and TRBJ2-7; tentative D call: TRBD2 (5 bases). Germline lookup yields CDR1 DFQATT and CDR2 SNEGSKA (reference sequence). This CDR3 spans 14 amino acids. V was pared by 3 bases and J by 2 bases, with 14 bases between. The CDR3 protein is CSARPPTTAYEQYF. In DNA form, the CDR3 reads TGCAGTGCTAGGCCTCCGACTACAGCCTACGAGCAGTACTTC.

The chain carries TRBV7-2 and TRBJ1-6; TRBD1 aligns across 8 bases. The V segment lost 8 bases and the J segment 4 bases; nucleotides outside the gene matches: 10. The CDR3 contains 16 residues. Germline CDR1 reads SGHTA; CDR2 reads FQGNSA. CDR3: CASGSSWTGYNSPLHF. The CDR3 DNA is TGTGCCAGCGGCTCAAGCTGGACAGGGTATAATTCACCCCTCCACTTT.

In its sample, this clonotype was seen a few times. The genes are TRBV30 and TRBJ2-6; 9 nucleotides agree with TRBD1. The CDR3 covers 18 residues. From germline, CDR1 is GTSNPN and CDR2 SVGIG (reference sequence). Trimming removed 2 bases from V and 0 bases from J; junction bases left unmatched: 8. CDR3 residues: CAWSRGQGIFSGANVLTF. The CDR3 region has the DNA TGTGCCTGGAGTCGGGGACAGGGCATTTTCTCTGGGGCCAACGTCCTGACTTTC.

The CDR3 protein is CSAHSRTGLQSYEQYF. The CDR3 bases are TGCAGTGCTCACTCCAGGACAGGGCTTCAATCCTACGAGCAGTACTTC. This chain joins TRBV20-1 and TRBJ2-7, with TRBD1 matching 8 bases. Looked up from germline, CDR1 is DFQATT and CDR2 is SNEGSKA (reference sequence). V was pared by 5 bases and J by 1 base, with 13 bases of the junction left unmatched. The CDR3 is made up of 16 amino acids.

This chain connects TRBV18 to TRBJ2-4; the D is unclear. V shed 0 bases and J shed 5 bases, with 8 bases lying between them. The CDR3 contains 14 residues. Germline CDR1 and CDR2: KGHSH and LQKENI. In DNA form, the CDR3 reads TGTGCCAGCTCACCACCGGGTCCCGAAAACATTCAGTACTTC. Translated: CASSPPGPENIQYF.

This clonotype was observed a few times. V is TRBV4-1 and J is TRBJ1-2; weak D call: TRBD1 (6 bases). The CDR3 runs 15 residues. The germline CDR1 and CDR2 sequences are MGHRA and YSYEKL. Trimming took off 5 bases at V and 2 bases at J, with 15 bases between the two ends. This chain's CDR3 is CASSVMLQGNYGYTF. In nucleotides, the CDR3 is TGCGCCAGCAGCGTCATGCTACAGGGAAACTATGGCTACACCTTC.

This chain connects TRBV7-9 to TRBJ2-2, with 7 bases matching TRBD2. This CDR3 contains 14 residues. V lost 11 bases, J lost 4 bases, and 10 bases stayed unmatched. CDR1 is SEHNR and CDR2 is FQNEAQ in the germline V gene (reference sequence). CDR3 residues: CASRPGGATGELFF. CDR3 in DNA: TGTGCCTCAAGACCGGGAGGTGCCACCGGGGAGCTGTTTTTT.

In its sample, this clonotype was seen many times. V is TRBV2 and J is TRBJ2-5; a possible D gene is TRBD1 (5 bases). CDR3 length equals 14 residues. Germline loops: CDR1 SNHLY, CDR2 FYNNEI. V was trimmed by 8 bases and J by 4 bases, leaving 17 bases between them. This chain's CDR3 is CASGVRFGAETQYF. DNA of the CDR3: TGTGCCAGCGGGGTACGGTTTGGGGCAGAGACCCAGTACTTC.

The chain links TRBV5-1 to TRBJ2-1, with 7 positions matching TRBD1. The J segment lost 5 bases and the V segment lost 2 bases, leaving 4 bases of the junction unmatched. CDR3 length: 14 residues. Germline CDR1 is SGHRS and CDR2 is YFSETQ. The CDR3 protein is CASSLTGADNEQFF. CDR3 bases: TGCGCCAGCAGCTTAACAGGGGCTGACAATGAGCAGTTCTTC.

This sequence joins TRBV19 and TRBJ1-2, with D hard to call. Germline V gene sequence: CDR1 LNHDA, CDR2 SQIVND (reference sequence). V gave up 0 bases and J gave up 6 bases, with 11 bases separating them. The CDR3 has 14 amino acids. CDR3 sequence: CASSIEDRDDGYTF. CDR3 nucleotides: TGTGCCAGTAGTATAGAGGACCGGGATGATGGCTACACCTTC.

The count of this clonotype is one. The chain is built from TRBV28 and TRBJ1-3; D is ambiguous. V lost 5 bases, J lost 0 bases, and 17 bases lay in between. The CDR3 is 17 amino acids. Germline CDR1 reads MDHEN; CDR2 reads SYDVKM. This CDR3 is CASSLPDPGNSGNTIYF. Written as DNA, the CDR3 is TGTGCCAGCAGTCTTCCGGACCCGGGGAACTCTGGAAACACCATATATTTT. Looking up the rest from reference TRBV28 and TRBJ1-3 gives the full variable domain: DVKVTQSSRYLVKRTGEKVFLECVQDMDHENMFWYRQDPGLGLRLIYFSYDVKMKEKGDIPEGYSVSREKKERFSLILESASTNQTSMYLCASSLPDPGNSGNTIYFGEGSWLTVV.

V is TRBV7-9 and J is TRBJ2-6; D may correspond to TRBD1 or TRBD2 (6 bases each). The CDR3 is made up of 18 amino acids. V lost 6 bases to trimming and J lost 0 bases, with 18 bases between them. The germline V gene encodes CDR1 SEHNR and CDR2 FQNEAQ (reference sequence). The CDR3 DNA is TGTGCCAGCAGTTCGGGACTGGACAGCAGCTCTGGGGCCAACGTCCTGACTTTC. This gives the protein CASSSGLDSSSGANVLTF.

This rearrangement joins TRBV7-2 to TRBJ1-3, with 7 nucleotides matching TRBD1. J lost 0 bases, V lost 4 bases, and 3 bases had no gene match. CDR1 and CDR2 from the germline V gene are SGHTA and FQGNSA. The CDR3 spans 15 residues. CDR3 protein: CASSWQGGSGNTIYF. CDR3 DNA: TGTGCCAGCAGCTGGCAGGGGGGCTCTGGAAACACCATATATTTT.

About this clonotype itself: A much larger clone lies a single base off, so this may be a read error. This chain connects TRBV7-9 to TRBJ2-3; TRBD1 matches at 7 bases. The CDR3 spans 15 residues. J was trimmed by 4 bases and V by 5 bases; bases with no gene match: 9. Germline V gene lookup returns CDR1 SEHNR and CDR2 FQNEAQ (reference sequence). The CDR3 DNA is TGTGCCAGCAGCGCGACAGGGTCTTACGCAGATACGCAGTATTTT. Translation gives CASSATGSYADTQYF.

The genes are TRBV5-1 and TRBJ2-5, with D perhaps matching TRBD1 (6 bases). Gene TRBJ2-7 matches the end of the DNA better, so the J call may be wrong. The CDR3 loop spans 18 amino acids. Per the germline V gene, CDR1 is SGHRS and CDR2 is YFSETQ. CDR3 amino acids: CASSLPQGGPQLPLEQYF. The CDR3 DNA reads as TGCGCCAGCAGCTTACCACAGGGTGGCCCACAACTCCCCCTCGAGCAGTACTTC.

This rearrangement joins TRBV6-5 to TRBJ2-7; 9 bases are shared with TRBD2. There are 15 residues in the CDR3. V dropped 6 bases and J dropped 3; count of bases not matched to a gene: 9. The germline gives CDR1 MNHEY, CDR2 SVGAGI. CDR3 amino acids: CASRRGLARDYEQYF. The CDR3 DNA follows: TGTGCCAGCAGACGAGGACTAGCGAGGGACTACGAGCAGTACTTC.

With respect to this clonotype: With a much larger clone just one base away, this may be a read error. J is TRBJ2-5 and V is TRBV20-1; TRBD2 is a possible D gene (8 bases). The CDR3 is made up of 14 amino acids. The germline gives CDR1 DFQATT, CDR2 SNEGSKA (reference sequence). CDR3 in amino acids: CRARGGDRVETQYF. As DNA, the CDR3 is TGCCGTGCCCGGGGGGGCGACAGGGTTGAGACCCAGTACTTC.

This clonotype was picked up many times. This sequence joins TRBV20-1 and TRBJ2-7, with 10 positions matching TRBD1. This CDR3 comprises 13 residues. The germline V gene encodes CDR1 DFQATT and CDR2 SNEGSKA (reference sequence). Losses at the gene ends were 6 bases for V and 5 bases for J; bases not matched to a gene: 7. In DNA form, the CDR3 reads TGCAGTGCCACGGGACAGGGGAAACACGAGCAGTACTTC. Translation gives CSATGQGKHEQYF.

In DNA, the CDR3 is TGTGCCAGCAGCTTCACTAGCGGGAGAGTCCCCGAGCAGTACTTC. It is translated as CASSFTSGRVPEQYF. This chain connects TRBV5-8 to TRBJ2-7; 11 nucleotides match TRBD2. Trimming removed 2 bases from V and 6 bases from J; junction bases left unmatched: 7. CDR3 length equals 15 residues. Germline loops: CDR1 SGHTS, CDR2 YDEGEE.

V gene TRBV7-9 combines with J gene TRBJ2-7, with 7 bases matching TRBD1. The CDR3 runs to 16 residues. Losses at the gene ends were 7 bases for V and 4 bases for J; bases not matched to a gene: 16. Looked up from germline, CDR1 is SEHNR and CDR2 is FQNEAQ (reference sequence). The CDR3 here is CASNLIGGDGQYEQYF. For the CDR3, the DNA is TGTGCCAGCAACTTGATAGGGGGCGATGGACAGTACGAGCAGTACTTC. The variable domain in full, with the rest retrieved from reference TRBV7-9 and TRBJ2-7, is DTGVSQNPRHKITKRGQNVTFRCDPISEHNRLYWYRQTLGQGPEFLTYFQNEAQLEKSRLLSDRFSAERPKGSFSTLEIQRTEQGDSAMYLCASNLIGGDGQYEQYFGPGTRLTVT.

The V gene is TRBV7-2, the J gene TRBJ2-3, with D maybe TRBD2 (5 bases). Per germline, CDR1 SGHTA and CDR2 FQGNSA. The ends were cut back, 5 bases at V and 0 bases at J, with 12 bases in the middle. The CDR3 totals 15 residues. CDR3 sequence: CASSADYISTDTQYF. The CDR3 coding sequence is TGTGCCAGCAGCGCTGACTATATAAGCACAGATACGCAGTATTTT.

The rearrangement links TRBV13 to TRBJ1-5, with a tentative D call TRBD1 (5 bases). CDR3 length equals 12 residues. V lost 5 bases to trimming and J lost 7 bases, with 9 bases between them. Germline V gene lookup returns CDR1 PRHDT and CDR2 FYEKMQ (reference sequence). The CDR3 loop is CASSLTGQPQHF. The CDR3 DNA reads TGTGCCAGCAGCCTCACAGGACAGCCCCAGCATTTT.

The J gene is TRBJ1-1, the V gene TRBV29-1; a possible D gene is TRBD1 (5 bases). Germline values: CDR1 SQVTM, CDR2 ANQGSEA. The CDR3 extends over 12 amino acids. CDR3 bases: TGCAGGGGACGGGGGAGAGACACTGAAGCTTTCTTT. It specifies CRGRGRDTEAFF.